What follows describes a single TCR beta chain. This entry comes from a study of shared clonotypes between healthy human individuals. As defined, naive CD8 cells were CD45RO-negative and positively selected for CCR7, with terminally differentiated effector memory CD45RA+ cells excluded. This CDR3 contains 15 residues. Germline V lookup: CDR1 SNHLY, CDR2 FYNNEI. The ends lost 6 bases at V and 6 bases at J; junction bases unmatched: 12. Clones were sequenced by immunoSEQ multiplex PCR, and TCRdb holds only the in-frame ones, with some missing. The sample carries fewer than 700,000 clones, about 95% recorded once.

The chain couples TRBV2 to TRBJ2-7, with 9 bases fitting TRBD1. The sample consisted of naive CD8+ T cells sorted from blood. This TCR was sampled from a woman aged 25 to 45 in good health. Written as DNA, the CDR3 is TGTGCCAGCAGAGGCCTTCGGGACAGGGTGGGCGAGCAGTACTTC. This translates into CASRGLRDRVGEQYF.